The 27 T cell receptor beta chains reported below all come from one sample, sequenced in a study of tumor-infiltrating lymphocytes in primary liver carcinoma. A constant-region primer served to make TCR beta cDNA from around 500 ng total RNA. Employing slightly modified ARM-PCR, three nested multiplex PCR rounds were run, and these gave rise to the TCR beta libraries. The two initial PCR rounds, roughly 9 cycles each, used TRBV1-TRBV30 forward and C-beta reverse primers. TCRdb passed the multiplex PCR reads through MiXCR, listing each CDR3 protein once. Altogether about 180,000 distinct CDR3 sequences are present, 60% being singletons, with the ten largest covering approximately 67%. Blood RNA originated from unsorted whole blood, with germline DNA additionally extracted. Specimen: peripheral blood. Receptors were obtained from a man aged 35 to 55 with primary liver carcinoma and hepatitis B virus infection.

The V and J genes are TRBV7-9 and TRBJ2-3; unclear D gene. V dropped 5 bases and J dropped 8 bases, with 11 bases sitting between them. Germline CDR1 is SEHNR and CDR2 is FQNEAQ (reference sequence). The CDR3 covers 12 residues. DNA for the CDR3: TGTGCCAGCAGCCACTCCGGTGGTACGCAGTATTTT. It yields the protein CASSHSGGTQYF.

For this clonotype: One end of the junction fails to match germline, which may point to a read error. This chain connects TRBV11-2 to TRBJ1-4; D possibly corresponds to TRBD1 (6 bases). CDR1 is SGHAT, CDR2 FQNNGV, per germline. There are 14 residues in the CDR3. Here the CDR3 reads CDSSPGTTNEKRFF. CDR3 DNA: TGTGACAGCAGCCCCGGGACAACTAATGAAAAACGGTTTTTT.

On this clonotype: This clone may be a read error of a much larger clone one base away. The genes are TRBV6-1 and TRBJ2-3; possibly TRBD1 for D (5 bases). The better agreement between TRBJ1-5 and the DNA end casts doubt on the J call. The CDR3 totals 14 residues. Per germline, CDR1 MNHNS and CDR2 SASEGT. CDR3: CASVLAGGADTQHF. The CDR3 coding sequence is TGTGCCAGCGTACTAGCGGGAGGGGCAGATACGCAGCATTTT.

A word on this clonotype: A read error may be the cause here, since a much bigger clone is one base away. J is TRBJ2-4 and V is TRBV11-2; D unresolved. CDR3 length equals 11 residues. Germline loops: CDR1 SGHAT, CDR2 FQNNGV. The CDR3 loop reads CANSPKNIQYF. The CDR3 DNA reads TGTGCCAACAGCCCTAAAAACATTCAGTACTTC.

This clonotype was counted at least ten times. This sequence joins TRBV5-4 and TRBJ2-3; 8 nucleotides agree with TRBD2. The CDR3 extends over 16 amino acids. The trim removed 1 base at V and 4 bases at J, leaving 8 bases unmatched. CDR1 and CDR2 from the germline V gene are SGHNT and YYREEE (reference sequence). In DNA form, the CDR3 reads TGTGCCAGCAGCTTGTGGGGTAGCGGGAACCCAGATACGCAGTATTTT. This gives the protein CASSLWGSGNPDTQYF.

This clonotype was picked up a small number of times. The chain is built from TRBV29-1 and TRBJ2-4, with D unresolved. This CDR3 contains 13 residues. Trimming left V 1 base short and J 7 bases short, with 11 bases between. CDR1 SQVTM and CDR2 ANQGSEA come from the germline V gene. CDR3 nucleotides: TGCAGCGTTGAAGTCGCAGGCGGCAACATTCAGTACTTC. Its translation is CSVEVAGGNIQYF.

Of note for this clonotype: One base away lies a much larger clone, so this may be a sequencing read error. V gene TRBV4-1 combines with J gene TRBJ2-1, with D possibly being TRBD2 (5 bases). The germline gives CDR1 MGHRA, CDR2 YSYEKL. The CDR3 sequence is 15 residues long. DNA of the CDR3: TGTGCCAGCAGTTTCGAGCAGGAGGCGGTTGGTGAGCAGTTCTTC. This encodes CASSFEQEAVGEQFF.

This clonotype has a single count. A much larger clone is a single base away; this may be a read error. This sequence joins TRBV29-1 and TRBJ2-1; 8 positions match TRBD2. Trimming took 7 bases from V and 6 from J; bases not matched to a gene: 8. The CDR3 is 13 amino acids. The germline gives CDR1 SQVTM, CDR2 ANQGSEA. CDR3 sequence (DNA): TGCAGCGCTGGGACTAGTGGGGGCAATGAGCAGTTCTTC. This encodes CSAGTSGGNEQFF.

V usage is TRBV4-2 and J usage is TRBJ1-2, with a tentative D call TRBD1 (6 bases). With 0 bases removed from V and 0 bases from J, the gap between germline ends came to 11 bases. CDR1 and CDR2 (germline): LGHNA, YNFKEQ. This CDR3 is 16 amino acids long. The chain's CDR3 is CASSQDLGGTNYGYTF. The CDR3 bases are TGTGCCAGCAGCCAAGATCTAGGGGGAACTAACTATGGCTACACCTTC.

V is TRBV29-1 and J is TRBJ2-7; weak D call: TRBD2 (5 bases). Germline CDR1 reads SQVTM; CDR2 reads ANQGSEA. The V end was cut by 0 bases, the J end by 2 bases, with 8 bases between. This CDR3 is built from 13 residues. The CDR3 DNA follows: TGCAGCGTTGAAGACAGGAGGACCTACGAGCAGTACTTC. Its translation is CSVEDRRTYEQYF.

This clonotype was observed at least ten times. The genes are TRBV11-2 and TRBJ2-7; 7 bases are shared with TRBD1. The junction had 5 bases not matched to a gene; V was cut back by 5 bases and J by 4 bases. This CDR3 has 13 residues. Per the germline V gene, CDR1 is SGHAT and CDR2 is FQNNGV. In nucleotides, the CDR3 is TGTGCCAGCAGCACGGGACAGCTATACGAGCAGTACTTC. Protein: CASSTGQLYEQYF. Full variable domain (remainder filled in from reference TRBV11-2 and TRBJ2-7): EAGVAQSPRYKIIEKRQSVAFWCNPISGHATLYWYQQILGQGPKLLIQFQNNGVVDDSQLPKDRFSAERLKGVDSTLKIQPAKLEDSAVYLCASSTGQLYEQYFGPGTRLTVT.

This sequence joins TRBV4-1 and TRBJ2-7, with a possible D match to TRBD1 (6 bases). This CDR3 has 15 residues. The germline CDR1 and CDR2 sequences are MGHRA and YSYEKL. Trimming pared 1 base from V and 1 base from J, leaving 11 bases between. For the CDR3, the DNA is TGCGCCAGCAGCCAAGTTCAGGGGTTGTCCTACGAGCAGTACTTC. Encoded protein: CASSQVQGLSYEQYF.

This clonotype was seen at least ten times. CDR3 nucleotides: TGTGCCAGCAGCTTAGTAGGAGCGGGAGGCCGGGATGAGCAGTTCTTC. It codes for CASSLVGAGGRDEQFF. The genes are TRBV11-2 and TRBJ2-1; 9 bases map to TRBD2. Germline CDR1 SGHAT, CDR2 FQNNGV. This CDR3 spans 16 amino acids. V was pared by 1 base and J by 8 bases, with 9 bases of the junction left unmatched.

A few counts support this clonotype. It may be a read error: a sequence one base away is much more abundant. Written as DNA, the CDR3 is TGTGCCAGCAGCCCTTGGGACAGGATCATCATATATTTT. Encoded protein: CASSPWDRIIIYF. This chain joins TRBV11-2 and TRBJ1-3; TRBD1 aligns across 8 bases. CDR1 is SGHAT and CDR2 is FQNNGV in the germline V gene. This CDR3 region has 13 residues. Trimming cost V 5 bases and J 12 bases; bases outside gene matches: 9.

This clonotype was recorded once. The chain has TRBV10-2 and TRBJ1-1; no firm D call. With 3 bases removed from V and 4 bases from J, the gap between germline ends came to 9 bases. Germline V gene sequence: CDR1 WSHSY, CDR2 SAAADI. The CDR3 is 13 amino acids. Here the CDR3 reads CASSEEVGTEAFF. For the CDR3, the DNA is TGCGCCAGCAGTGAAGAAGTTGGCACTGAAGCTTTCTTT.

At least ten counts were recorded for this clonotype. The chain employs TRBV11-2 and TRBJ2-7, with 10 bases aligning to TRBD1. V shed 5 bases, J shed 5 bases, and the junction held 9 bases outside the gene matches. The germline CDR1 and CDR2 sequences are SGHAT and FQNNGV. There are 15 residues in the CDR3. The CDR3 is CASSPAGQGSHEQYF. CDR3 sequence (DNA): TGTGCCAGCAGCCCGGCGGGACAGGGGTCACACGAGCAGTACTTC.

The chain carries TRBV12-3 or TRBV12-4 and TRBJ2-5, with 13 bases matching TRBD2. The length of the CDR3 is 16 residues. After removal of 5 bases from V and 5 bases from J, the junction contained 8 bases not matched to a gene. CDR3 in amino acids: CASSTGTSGVWETQYF. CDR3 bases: TGTGCCAGCAGTACCGGGACTAGCGGGGTGTGGGAGACCCAGTACTTC.

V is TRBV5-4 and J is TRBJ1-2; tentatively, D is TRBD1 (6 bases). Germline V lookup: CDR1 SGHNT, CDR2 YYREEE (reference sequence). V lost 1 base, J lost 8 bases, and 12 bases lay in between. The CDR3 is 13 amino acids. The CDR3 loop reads CASSLIQGAGYTF. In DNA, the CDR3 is TGTGCCAGCAGCTTGATACAGGGAGCGGGCTACACCTTC.

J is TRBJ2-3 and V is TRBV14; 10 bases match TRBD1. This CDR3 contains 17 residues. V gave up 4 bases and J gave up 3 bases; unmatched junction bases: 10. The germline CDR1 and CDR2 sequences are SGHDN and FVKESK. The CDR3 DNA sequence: TGTGCCAGCAGCCCTTATGGAGGACAGGGGGTGACAGATACGCAGTATTTT. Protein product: CASSPYGGQGVTDTQYF.

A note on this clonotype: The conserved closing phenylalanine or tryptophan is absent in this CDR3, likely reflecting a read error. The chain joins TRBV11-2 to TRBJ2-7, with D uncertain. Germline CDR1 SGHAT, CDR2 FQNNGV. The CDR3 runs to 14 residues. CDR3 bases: TGTGCCAGCAGCCACCGGATTATCTCCTACGGGCAGTACTAC. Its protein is CASSHRIISYGQYY.

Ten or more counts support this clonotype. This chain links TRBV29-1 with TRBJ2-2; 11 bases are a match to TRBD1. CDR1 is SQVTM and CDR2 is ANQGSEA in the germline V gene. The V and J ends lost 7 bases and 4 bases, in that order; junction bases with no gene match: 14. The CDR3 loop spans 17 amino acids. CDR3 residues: CSARTGGAKVVTGELFF. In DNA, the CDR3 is TGCAGCGCTAGGACAGGGGGCGCAAAAGTGGTCACCGGGGAGCTGTTTTTT.

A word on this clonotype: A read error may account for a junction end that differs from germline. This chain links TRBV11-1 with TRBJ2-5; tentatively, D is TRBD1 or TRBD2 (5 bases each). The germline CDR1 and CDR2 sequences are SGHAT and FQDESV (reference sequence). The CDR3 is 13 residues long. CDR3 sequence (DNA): TGTGCCAGCAGCGACACGGGGCAAGAGACCCAGTGCTTC. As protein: CASSDTGQETQCF.

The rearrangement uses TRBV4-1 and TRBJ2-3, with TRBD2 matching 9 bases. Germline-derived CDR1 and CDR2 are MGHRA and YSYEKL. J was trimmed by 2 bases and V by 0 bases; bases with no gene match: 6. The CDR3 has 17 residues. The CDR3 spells CASSQEVAGLATDTQYF. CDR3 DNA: TGCGCCAGCAGCCAAGAAGTAGCGGGACTAGCCACAGATACGCAGTATTTT.

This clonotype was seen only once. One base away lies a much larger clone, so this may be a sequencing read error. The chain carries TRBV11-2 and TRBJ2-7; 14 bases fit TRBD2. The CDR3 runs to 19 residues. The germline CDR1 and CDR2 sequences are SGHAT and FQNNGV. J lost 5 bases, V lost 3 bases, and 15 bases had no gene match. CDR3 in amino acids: CASSFPSKVGLAGAHEQYF. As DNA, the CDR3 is TGTGCCAGCAGCTTCCCCTCAAAGGTGGGACTAGCGGGAGCCCACGAGCAGTACTTC.

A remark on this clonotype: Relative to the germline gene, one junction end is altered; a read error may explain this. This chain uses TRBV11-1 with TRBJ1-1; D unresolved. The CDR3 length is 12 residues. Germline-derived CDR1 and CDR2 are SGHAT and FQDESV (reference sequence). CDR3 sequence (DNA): TGTGCCAGCAGCTCATCCTATACTGAAGCTCTCTTT. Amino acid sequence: CASSSSYTEALF. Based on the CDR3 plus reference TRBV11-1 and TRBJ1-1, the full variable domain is EAEVAQSPRYKITEKSQAVAFWCDPISGHATLYWYRQILGQGPELLVQFQDESVVDDSQLPKDRFSAERLKGVDSTLKIQPAELGDSAMYLCASSSSYTEALFGQGTRLTVV.

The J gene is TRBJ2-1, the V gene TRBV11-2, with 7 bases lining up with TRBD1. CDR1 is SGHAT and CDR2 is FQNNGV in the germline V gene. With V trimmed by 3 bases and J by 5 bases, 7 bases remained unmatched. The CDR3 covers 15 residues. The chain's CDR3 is CASSLTGFWDNEQFF. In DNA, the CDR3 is TGTGCCAGCAGCTTGACAGGGTTCTGGGACAATGAGCAGTTCTTC.

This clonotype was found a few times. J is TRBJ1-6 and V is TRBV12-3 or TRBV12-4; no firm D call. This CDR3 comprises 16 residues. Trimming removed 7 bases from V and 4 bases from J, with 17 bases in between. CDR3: CASTRRWYSYNSPLHF. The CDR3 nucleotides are TGTGCCAGCACCCGGAGGTGGTATTCATATAATTCACCCCTCCACTTT.